This TCR beta chain derives from a study of T cell responses to AZD1222 COVID-19 vaccine. Findings of the study overall: Once two AZD1222 doses were given, Spike-specific TCR breadth and depth went up. Unmutated regions of variants are reportedly targeted by nearly half of spike-specific TCRs. Recipients of AZD1222 seropositive at baseline numbered only 5 to 7.

As regards this clone: Its matching antigen is unknown.

The germline V gene encodes CDR1 LNHNV and CDR2 YYDKDF (reference sequence). The CDR3 covers 15 residues. Trimming took 2 bases from V and 4 from J, leaving 15 bases between them. The repertoire was sequenced with immunoSEQ multiplex PCR; TCRdb's copy has only in-frame clones and lacks some. In the table there are roughly 200,000 clones, roughly 90% of which are singletons. It was second doses at about 4 or about 12 weeks that were pooled. The source was peripheral blood, collected 28 days after the second AZD1222 dose. The sequence derives from an adult who received the AZD1222 COVID-19 vaccine. This chain connects TRBV15 to TRBJ2-7; D perhaps matches TRBD2 (6 bases). The CDR3 loop is CATSRPNRDFYEQYF. DNA of the CDR3: TGTGCCACCAGCAGACCCAACCGGGACTTTTACGAGCAGTACTTC.